The source of this T cell receptor (beta chain) is a study of beta chain features in type 1 diabetes. Looking at the study overall: Healthy donors and patients had similar age, gender and cell yields. Sorted cells, more than 95,000,000 in number, were examined across all samples.

Every bit of the isolated RNA underwent reverse transcription, so sequencing read expressed TCRB transcripts. Profiling relied on immunoSEQ multiplex PCR, and the TCRdb table lists in-frame clones only, not all of them. The table has 400,000 to 500,000 clones, approximately 15% seen once. Notes on this clone: Its antigen is not identified.

The CDR3 has 14 residues. Per the germline V gene, CDR1 is GTSNPN and CDR2 is SVGIG (reference sequence). Trimming removed 2 bases from V and 3 bases from J, with 11 bases in between. Study findings and constraints: Shortening of TCRB CDR3s, moderate but significant, appeared in all four CD4+ subsets of Type 1 diabetes patients.

The clonotype originates from a man in his thirties or forties in good health. This chain links TRBV30 with TRBJ1-5, with D unresolved. The source material was naive CD4+ T cells from blood. For the CDR3, the DNA is TGTGCCTGGAGTTCTAGCCGGGCCAATCAGCCCCAGCATTTT. It encodes CAWSSSRANQPQHF.